The rows below give T cell receptor beta chains drawn from one sample of a study of technical replicates of blood from a handful of donors. Method: immunoSEQ multiplex PCR; TCRdb's copy keeps in-frame clones and lacks some. Here the sample spans some 67,000 clones, 95% to 98% being singletons. Material for sequencing was T cells isolated from PBMCs. These receptors originate from a human donor in good health. CDR3s include the opening cysteine and the closing phenylalanine or tryptophan. Fields, in order: D gene, V gene, J gene, clone size, CDR3 length, CDR3 DNA, CDR3 protein. D genes are given only for firm matches. The size field is filled for only some rows; it gives once, few, many or a size class.

NA	TRBV10-2	TRBJ2-5	NA	13	TGCGCCAGCAGTGAGTTGGGGGGAGAGACCCAGTACTTC	CASSELGGETQYF
TRBD2	TRBV30	TRBJ2-7	NA	14	TGTGCCTGGAGTTCCGGGACTAGCGGTTACGAGCAGTACTTC	CAWSSGTSGYEQYF
TRBD2	TRBV19	TRBJ2-1	NA	20	TGTGCCAGTAGTACGGTCAAGGGACTAGCGGGGATTAGCTCCTACAATGAGCAGTTCTTC	CASSTVKGLAGISSYNEQFF
NA	TRBV2	TRBJ1-1	NA	11	TGTGCCAGCAGCCCATACACTGAAGCTTTCTTT	CASSPYTEAFF
TRBD2	TRBV12-5	TRBJ2-7	NA	19	TGTGCTAGTGGTTTGGGGATACTAGCGGGAGGGCCAGTCTCCTACGAGCAGTACTTC	CASGLGILAGGPVSYEQYF
TRBD1	TRBV27	TRBJ1-2	NA	14	TGTGCCAGCAGTTTATCGTCAGGGGGTTATGGCTACACCTTC	CASSLSSGGYGYTF
NA	TRBV6-1	TRBJ2-1	NA	18	TGTGCCAGCAGTGAAGAGGGTCCGGGGTACACCTCCTACAATGAGCAGTTCTTC	CASSEEGPGYTSYNEQFF
NA	TRBV5-1	TRBJ2-7	NA	13	TGCGCCAGCAGCTTGGTCGGGGACTACGAGCAGTACTTC	CASSLVGDYEQYF
NA	TRBV19	TRBJ1-1	NA	14	TGTGCCAGTAGTATTTGGAGGGCTGGCACTGAAGCTTTCTTT	CASSIWRAGTEAFF
TRBD1	TRBV15	TRBJ2-5	NA	18	TGTGCCACCAGCAGAGGTAGGACGGGACAGGGATGGACGGAGACCCAGTACTTC	CATSRGRTGQGWTETQYF
TRBD2	TRBV5-6	TRBJ2-1	once	15	TGTGCCAGCAGCTTCTCTAGCGGGAGCTACAATGAGCAGTTCTTC	CASSFSSGSYNEQFF
TRBD2	TRBV7-6	TRBJ2-3	NA	16	TGTGCCAGCAGCTTCTCCGGGACTAGCGGCACAGATACGCAGTATTTT	CASSFSGTSGTDTQYF
TRBD1	TRBV5-6	TRBJ2-7	few	13	TGTGCCAGCAGCCCGACAGGGTCCTACGAGCAGTACTTC	CASSPTGSYEQYF
NA	TRBV27	TRBJ2-7	NA	15	TGTGCCAGCACTAAACGGGGGACAGAGTACTACGAGCAGTACTTC	CASTKRGTEYYEQYF
TRBD1	TRBV4-2	TRBJ2-7	NA	16	TGTGCCAGCAGCCCTGAGGGGACAGGGATATCCTACGAGCAGTACTTC	CASSPEGTGISYEQYF
NA	TRBV29-1	TRBJ1-2	NA	11	TGCAGCGTTGATCGGGAGCATGGCTACACCTTC	CSVDREHGYTF
NA	TRBV6-1	TRBJ2-3	NA	17	TGTGCCAGCAGTGAACTTCTGGTGGGCCCTAGCACAGATACGCAGTATTTT	CASSELLVGPSTDTQYF
NA	TRBV19	TRBJ2-3	NA	14	TGTGCCAGTAGTATTCCAGGGAGCACAGATACGCAGTATTTT	CASSIPGSTDTQYF
NA	TRBV29-1	TRBJ2-3	once	10	TGCAGCGCTGCAGCAGATACGCAGTATTTT	CSAAADTQYF
NA	TRBV6-5	TRBJ1-4	NA	15	TGTGCCAGCTCTACTACCCGACAGTCGGGTGAAAAACTGTTTTTT	CASSTTRQSGEKLFF
NA	TRBV5-6	TRBJ2-2	NA	16	TGTGCCAGCAGTTTCCCCGGGACATCGAACACCGGGGAGCTGTTTTTT	CASSFPGTSNTGELFF
NA	TRBV15	TRBJ2-3	NA	17	TGTGCCACCAGCAGAGATCTACAACTGGCGGGATTAGATACGCAGTATTTT	CATSRDLQLAGLDTQYF
TRBD2	TRBV30	TRBJ2-1	NA	15	TGTGCCTGGAGTGTATTTAGCGGGGGGTCAGGGCAGCAGTTCTTC	CAWSVFSGGSGQQFF
TRBD1	TRBV2	TRBJ1-2	NA	17	TGTGCCAGCAGTGAAACCGGGACAGGGGGTCCTAACTATGGCTACACCTTC	CASSETGTGGPNYGYTF
TRBD1	TRBV6-1	TRBJ1-6	NA	13	TGTGCCAGGGGGGACAGGGTGGGGTCACCCCTCCACTTT	CARGDRVGSPLHF
TRBD1	TRBV19	TRBJ1-4	NA	15	TGTGCCAGTAGTCCCCTCGGACAGGAAAATGAAAAACTGTTTTTT	CASSPLGQENEKLFF
NA	TRBV2	TRBJ2-7	NA	10	TGTGCCAGCCGTACCTACGAGCAGTACTTC	CASRTYEQYF
TRBD1	TRBV9	TRBJ2-7	once	15	TGTGCCAGCAGCGTAGGGGGACAGGGGTTGTACGAGCAGTACTTC	CASSVGGQGLYEQYF
NA	TRBV5-1	TRBJ1-2	NA	13	TGCGCCAGCAGCATTACAGGGCCCTATGGCTACACCTTC	CASSITGPYGYTF
NA	TRBV5-1	TRBJ2-1	NA	12	TGCGCCACAAGTTACGGGGGTAATGAGCAGTTCTTC	CATSYGGNEQFF
NA	TRBV29-1	TRBJ2-7	NA	10	TGCAGCGTTGGAGCATACGAGCAGTACTTC	CSVGAYEQYF
NA	TRBV5-4	TRBJ2-3	NA	13	TGTGCCAGCAGCCCGGACTCGACAGATACGCAGTATTTT	CASSPDSTDTQYF
NA	TRBV25-1	TRBJ2-1	NA	13	TGTGCCAGCAGTGAAGACAGTTACAATGAGCAGTTCTTC	CASSEDSYNEQFF